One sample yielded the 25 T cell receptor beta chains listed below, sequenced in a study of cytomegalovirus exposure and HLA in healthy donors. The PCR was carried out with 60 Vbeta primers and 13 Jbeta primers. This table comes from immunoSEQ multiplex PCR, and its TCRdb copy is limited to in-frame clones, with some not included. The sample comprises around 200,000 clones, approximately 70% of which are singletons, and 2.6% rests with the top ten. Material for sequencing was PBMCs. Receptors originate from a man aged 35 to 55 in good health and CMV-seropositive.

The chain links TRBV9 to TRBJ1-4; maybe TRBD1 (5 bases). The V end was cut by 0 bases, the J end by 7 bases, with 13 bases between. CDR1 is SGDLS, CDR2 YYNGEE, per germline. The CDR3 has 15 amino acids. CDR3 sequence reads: CASSVGGRDTEKLFF. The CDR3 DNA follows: TGTGCCAGCAGCGTAGGAGGCAGGGATACTGAAAAACTGTTTTTT.

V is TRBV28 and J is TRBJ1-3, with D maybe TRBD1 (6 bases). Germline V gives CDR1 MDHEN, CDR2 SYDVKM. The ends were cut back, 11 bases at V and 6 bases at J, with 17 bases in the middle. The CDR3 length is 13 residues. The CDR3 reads CAAKSTGQNTIYF. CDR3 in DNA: TGTGCCGCAAAGTCGACAGGACAAAACACCATATATTTT.

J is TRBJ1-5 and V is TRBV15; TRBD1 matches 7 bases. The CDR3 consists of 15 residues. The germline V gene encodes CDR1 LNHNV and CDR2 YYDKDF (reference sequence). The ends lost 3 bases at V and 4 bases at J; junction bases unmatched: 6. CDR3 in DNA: TGTGCCACCAGCAGGTCACAGGGGCCTAATCAGCCCCAGCATTTT. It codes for CATSRSQGPNQPQHF.

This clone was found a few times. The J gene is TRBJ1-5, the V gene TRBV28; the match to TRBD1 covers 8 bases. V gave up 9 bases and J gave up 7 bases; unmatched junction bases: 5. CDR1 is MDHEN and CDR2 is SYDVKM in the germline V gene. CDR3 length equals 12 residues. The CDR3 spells CARGQVNQPQHF. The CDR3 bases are TGTGCCAGGGGACAGGTCAACCAGCCCCAGCATTTT. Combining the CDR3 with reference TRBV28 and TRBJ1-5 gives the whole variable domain DVKVTQSSRYLVKRTGEKVFLECVQDMDHENMFWYRQDPGLGLRLIYFSYDVKMKEKGDIPEGYSVSREKKERFSLILESASTNQTSMYLCARGQVNQPQHFGDGTRLSIL.

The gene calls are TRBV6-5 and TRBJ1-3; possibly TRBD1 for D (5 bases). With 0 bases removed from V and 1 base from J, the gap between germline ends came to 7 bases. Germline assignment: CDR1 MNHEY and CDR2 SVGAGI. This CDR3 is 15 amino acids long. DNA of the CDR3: TGTGCCAGCAGTTACTCGACAGCGTCTGGAAACACCATATATTTT. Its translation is CASSYSTASGNTIYF.

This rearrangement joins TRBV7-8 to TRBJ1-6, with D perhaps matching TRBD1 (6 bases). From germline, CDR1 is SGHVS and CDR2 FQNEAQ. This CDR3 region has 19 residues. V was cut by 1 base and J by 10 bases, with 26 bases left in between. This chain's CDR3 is CASSLEGRGWRKKVSPLHF. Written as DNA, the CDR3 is TGTGCCAGCAGCTTAGAGGGCAGGGGATGGCGTAAAAAAGTGTCACCCCTCCACTTT.

The chain's CDR3 is CASSISGFYTEAFF. CDR3 in DNA: TGTGCCAGTAGTATATCGGGTTTTTACACTGAAGCTTTCTTT. The chain recombines TRBV19 with TRBJ1-1; D is ambiguous. The V gene lost 2 bases and the J gene lost 3 bases, with 10 bases spanning the gap. The CDR3 sequence is 14 residues long. Germline CDR1 LNHDA, CDR2 SQIVND (reference sequence).

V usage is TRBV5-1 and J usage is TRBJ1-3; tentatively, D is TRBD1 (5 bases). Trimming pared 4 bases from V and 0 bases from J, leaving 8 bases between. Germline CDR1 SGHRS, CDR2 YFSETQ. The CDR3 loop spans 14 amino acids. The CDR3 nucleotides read TGCGCCAGCAGCGTACAGGCCTCTGGAAACACCATATATTTT. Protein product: CASSVQASGNTIYF.

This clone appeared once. The CDR3 here is CASSHDSSYNSPLHF. CDR3 DNA sequence: TGTGCCAGCAGTCACGACAGCTCCTATAATTCACCCCTCCACTTT. The genes are TRBV7-9 and TRBJ1-6, with D possibly being TRBD1 (5 bases). CDR1 is SEHNR, CDR2 FQNEAQ, per germline (reference sequence). This CDR3 has 15 amino acids. Trimming left V 6 bases short and J 0 bases short, with 9 bases between.

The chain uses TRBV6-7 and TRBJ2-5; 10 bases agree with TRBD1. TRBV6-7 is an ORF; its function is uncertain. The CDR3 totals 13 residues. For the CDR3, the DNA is TGTGGGGACAGGGGACTATCTAGGGAGACCCAGTACTTC. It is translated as CGDRGLSRETQYF.

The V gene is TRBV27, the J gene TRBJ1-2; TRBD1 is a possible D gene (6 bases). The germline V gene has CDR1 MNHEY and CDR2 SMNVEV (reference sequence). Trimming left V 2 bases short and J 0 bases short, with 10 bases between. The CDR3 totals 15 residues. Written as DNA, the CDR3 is TGTGCCAGCAGTTTAGAACAGGGAGCTAACTATGGCTACACCTTC. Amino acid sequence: CASSLEQGANYGYTF.

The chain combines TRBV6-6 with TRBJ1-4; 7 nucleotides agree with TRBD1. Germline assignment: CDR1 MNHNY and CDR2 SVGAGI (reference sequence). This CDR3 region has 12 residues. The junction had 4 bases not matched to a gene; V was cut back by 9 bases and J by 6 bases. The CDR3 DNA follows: TGTGCCAGTCACAGGGGTGATGAAAAACTGTTTTTT. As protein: CASHRGDEKLFF.

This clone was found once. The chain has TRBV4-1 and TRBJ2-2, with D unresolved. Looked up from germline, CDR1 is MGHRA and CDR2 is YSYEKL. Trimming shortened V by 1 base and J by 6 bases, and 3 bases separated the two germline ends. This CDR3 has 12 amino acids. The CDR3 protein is CASSQAAGELFF. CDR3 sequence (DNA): TGCGCCAGCAGCCAAGCCGCCGGGGAGCTGTTTTTT.

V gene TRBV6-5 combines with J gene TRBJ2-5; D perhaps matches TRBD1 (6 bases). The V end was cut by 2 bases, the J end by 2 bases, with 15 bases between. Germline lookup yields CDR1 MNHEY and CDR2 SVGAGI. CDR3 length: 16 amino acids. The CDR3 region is CASSYRIDRTQETQYF. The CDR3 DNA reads TGTGCCAGCAGTTACCGAATAGACAGGACTCAAGAGACCCAGTACTTC.

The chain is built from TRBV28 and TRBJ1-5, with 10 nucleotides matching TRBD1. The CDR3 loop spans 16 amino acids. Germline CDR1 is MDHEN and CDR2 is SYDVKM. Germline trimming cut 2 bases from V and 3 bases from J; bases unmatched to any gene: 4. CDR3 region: CASSLEGTGVNQPQHF. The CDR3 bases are TGTGCCAGCAGTTTAGAAGGGACAGGGGTCAATCAGCCCCAGCATTTT.

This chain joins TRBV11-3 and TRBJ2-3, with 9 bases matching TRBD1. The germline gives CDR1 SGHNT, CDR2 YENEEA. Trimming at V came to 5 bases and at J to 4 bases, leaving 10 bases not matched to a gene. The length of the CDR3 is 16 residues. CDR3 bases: TGTGCCAGCAGCCCCAAGGGACAGGGAGGCGCAGATACGCAGTATTTT. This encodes CASSPKGQGGADTQYF. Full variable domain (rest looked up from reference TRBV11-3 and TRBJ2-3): EAGVVQSPRYKIIEKKQPVAFWCNPISGHNTLYWYLQNLGQGPELLIRYENEEAVDDSQLPKDRFSAERLKGVDSTLKIQPAELGDSAVYLCASSPKGQGGADTQYFGPGTRLTVL.

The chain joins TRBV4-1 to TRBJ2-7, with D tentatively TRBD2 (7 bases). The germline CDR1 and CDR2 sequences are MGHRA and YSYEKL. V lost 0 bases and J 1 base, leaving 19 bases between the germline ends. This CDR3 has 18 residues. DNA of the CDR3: TGCGCCAGCAGCCAAGATGCGGGGGCAGGGTGGTTTTCCTACGAGCAGTACTTC. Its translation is CASSQDAGAGWFSYEQYF.

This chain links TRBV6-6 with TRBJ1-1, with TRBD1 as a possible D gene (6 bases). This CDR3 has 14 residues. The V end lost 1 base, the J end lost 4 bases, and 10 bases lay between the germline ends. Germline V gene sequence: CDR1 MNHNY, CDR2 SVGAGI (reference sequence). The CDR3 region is CASSYLGQATEAFF. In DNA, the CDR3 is TGTGCCAGCAGTTACTTGGGACAAGCCACTGAAGCTTTCTTT.

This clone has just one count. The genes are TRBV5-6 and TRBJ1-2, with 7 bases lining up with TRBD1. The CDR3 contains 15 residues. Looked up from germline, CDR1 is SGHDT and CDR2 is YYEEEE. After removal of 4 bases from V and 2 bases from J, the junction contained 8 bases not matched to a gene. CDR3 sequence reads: CASSKGAGANYGYTF. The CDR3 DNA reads TGTGCCAGCAGCAAGGGGGCAGGGGCGAACTATGGCTACACCTTC.

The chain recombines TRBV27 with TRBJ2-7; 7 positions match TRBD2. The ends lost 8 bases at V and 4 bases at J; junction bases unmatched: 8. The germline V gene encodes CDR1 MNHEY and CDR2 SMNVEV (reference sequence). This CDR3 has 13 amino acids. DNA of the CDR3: TGTGCCAGCTCAGAACCCGGGGGGTACGAGCAGTACTTC. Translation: CASSEPGGYEQYF.

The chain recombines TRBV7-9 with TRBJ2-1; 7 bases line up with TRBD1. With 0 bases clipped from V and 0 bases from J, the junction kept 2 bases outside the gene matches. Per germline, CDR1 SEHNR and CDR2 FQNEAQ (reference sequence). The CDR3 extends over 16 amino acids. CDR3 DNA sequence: TGTGCCAGCAGCTTAGCCGCAGGGGGCTCCTACAATGAGCAGTTCTTC. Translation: CASSLAAGGSYNEQFF.

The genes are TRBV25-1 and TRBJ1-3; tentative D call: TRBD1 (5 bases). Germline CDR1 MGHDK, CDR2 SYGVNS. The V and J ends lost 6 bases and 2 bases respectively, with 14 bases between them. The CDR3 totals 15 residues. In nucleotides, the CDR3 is TGTGCCAGCAGAAATTCGGGGGGAACTGGAAACACCATATATTTT. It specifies CASRNSGGTGNTIYF.

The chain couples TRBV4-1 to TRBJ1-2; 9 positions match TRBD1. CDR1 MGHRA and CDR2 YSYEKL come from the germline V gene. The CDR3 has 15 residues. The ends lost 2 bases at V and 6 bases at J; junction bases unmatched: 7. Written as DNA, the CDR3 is TGCGCCAGCAGCCAACCCGGACAGGGGTCGGATGGCTACACCTTC. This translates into CASSQPGQGSDGYTF.

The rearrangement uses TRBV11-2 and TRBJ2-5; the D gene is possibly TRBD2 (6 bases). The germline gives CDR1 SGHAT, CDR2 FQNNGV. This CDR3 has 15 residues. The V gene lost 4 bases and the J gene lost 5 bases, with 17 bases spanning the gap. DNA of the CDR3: TGTGCCAGCAGCTCAGGGACTTCCAGTTTGGAGACCCAGTACTTC. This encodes CASSSGTSSLETQYF.

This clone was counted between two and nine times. CDR3 in DNA: TGTGCCATCAGTGAGTCGGGACAGGACGGATATGGCTACACCTTC. Protein product: CAISESGQDGYGYTF. The V call is TRBV10-3, the J call TRBJ1-2; TRBD1 matches 8 bases. The CDR3 consists of 15 residues. Germline V gives CDR1 ENHRY, CDR2 SYGVKD. Losses at the gene ends were 0 bases for V and 5 bases for J; bases not matched to a gene: 5.